Reported below is one T cell receptor beta chain. Its antigen is not known. This sample is part of a study of post-analysis software for immune sequencing data. Study-wide results and limits: Higher frequency in patients than in controls was seen for roughly five TRBV segments, with TRBV5-6, TRBV5-1 and TRBV20-1 among them.

Germline V gene sequence: CDR1 MNHEY, CDR2 SVGEGT. V gave up 6 bases and J gave up 3 bases, with 21 bases separating them. The CDR3 length is 17 residues. Unique molecular identifiers were carried by the TCR beta cDNA libraries. TCRdb reanalysed the PCR reads using MiXCR and keeps one entry per CDR3 protein. The table lists about 200,000 distinct CDR3 sequences, 29% of them singletons, with roughly 3.5% in the top ten. This receptor was obtained from a girl between 2 and 17 years old with multiple sclerosis. V and J are TRBV6-2 or TRBV6-3 and TRBJ1-5, with D perhaps matching TRBD1 (6 bases). Sequencing was done on a sample of blood. CDR3 protein: CASSPITRQAYNQPQHF. In DNA, the CDR3 is TGTGCCAGCAGCCCTATAACACGACAGGCTTACAATCAGCCCCAGCATTTT.